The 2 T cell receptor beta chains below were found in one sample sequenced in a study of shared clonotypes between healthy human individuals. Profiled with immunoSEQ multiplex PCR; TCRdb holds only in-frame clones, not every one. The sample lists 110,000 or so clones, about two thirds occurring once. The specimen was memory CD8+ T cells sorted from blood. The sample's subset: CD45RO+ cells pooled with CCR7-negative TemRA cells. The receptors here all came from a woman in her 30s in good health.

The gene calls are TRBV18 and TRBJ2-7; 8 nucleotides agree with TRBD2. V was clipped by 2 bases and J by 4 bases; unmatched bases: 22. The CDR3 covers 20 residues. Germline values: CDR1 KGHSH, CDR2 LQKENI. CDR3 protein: CASSPTRGIDGRASVYEQYF. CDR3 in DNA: TGTGCCAGCTCACCAACACGTGGGATTGACGGGAGGGCCTCGGTTTACGAGCAGTACTTC. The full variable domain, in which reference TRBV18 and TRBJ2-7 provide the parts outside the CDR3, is NAGVMQNPRHLVRRRGQEARLRCSPMKGHSHVYWYRQLPEEGLKFMVYLQKENIIDESGMPKERFSAEFPKEGPSILRIQQVVRGDSAAYFCASSPTRGIDGRASVYEQYFGPGTRLTVT.

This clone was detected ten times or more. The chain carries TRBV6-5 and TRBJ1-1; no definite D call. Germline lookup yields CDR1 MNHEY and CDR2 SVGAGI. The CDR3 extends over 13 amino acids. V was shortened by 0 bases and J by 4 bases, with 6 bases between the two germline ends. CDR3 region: CASSYSGGTEAFF. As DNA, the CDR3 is TGTGCCAGCAGTTACTCGGGTGGCACTGAAGCTTTCTTT.